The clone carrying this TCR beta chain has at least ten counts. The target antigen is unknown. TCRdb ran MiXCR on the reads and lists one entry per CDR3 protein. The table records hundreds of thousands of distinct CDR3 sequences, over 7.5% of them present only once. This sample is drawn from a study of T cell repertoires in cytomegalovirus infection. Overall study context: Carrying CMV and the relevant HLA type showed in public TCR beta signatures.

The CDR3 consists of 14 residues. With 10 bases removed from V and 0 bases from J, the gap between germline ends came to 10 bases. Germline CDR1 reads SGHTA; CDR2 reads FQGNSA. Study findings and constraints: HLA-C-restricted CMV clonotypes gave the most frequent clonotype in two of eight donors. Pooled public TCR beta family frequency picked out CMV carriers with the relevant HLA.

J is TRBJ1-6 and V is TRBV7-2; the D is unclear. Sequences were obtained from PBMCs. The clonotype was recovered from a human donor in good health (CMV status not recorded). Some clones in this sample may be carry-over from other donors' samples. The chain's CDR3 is CATLKSSYNSPLHF. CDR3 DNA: TGTGCCACCCTTAAGAGCTCCTATAATTCACCCCTCCACTTT.